Detailed here is one T cell receptor (beta chain). The sample comes from a study of beta chain features in type 1 diabetes. With 0 bases removed from V and 4 bases from J, the gap between germline ends came to 14 bases. The CDR3 covers 16 residues. Germline V gene data show CDR1 as SGHDT and CDR2 as YYEEEE. Every bit of the isolated RNA underwent reverse transcription, so sequencing read expressed TCRB transcripts. The method was immunoSEQ multiplex PCR; TCRdb's version includes in-frame clones alone and lacks a portion of them. The sample holds some 220,000 clones, 11% seen once. The sequence came from a man younger than 35 in good health. The sample consisted of central memory CD4+ T cells from blood. This chain connects TRBV5-6 to TRBJ1-3; no firm D call. This chain's CDR3 is CASSLVGGREGNTIYF. The CDR3 nucleotides read TGTGCCAGCAGCTTGGTTGGTGGACGGGAAGGAAACACCATATATTTT.